This T cell receptor (beta chain) was sequenced for a study of T-cell reconstitution after alpha-beta-depleted transplantation in children. Overall study results and limits: A year had passed since transplant, and T-cell counts and diversity by then came mostly from newly produced T cells. Some patients owed their high day-60 TCRbeta diversity to surviving recipient T cells and thymic progenitors. About two months after transplant, alpha-beta T cells reportedly came from several hundred expanded graft clones.

Remarks on this clonotype: Its specificity is not known.

This sample's TCRbeta library carried unique molecular identifier barcodes. A single record per CDR3 protein comes from TCRdb applying MiXCR to the PCR reads. The data show around 800,000 distinct CDR3 sequences, about 15% seen once. The CDR3 covers 16 residues. J gave up 8 bases and V 5 bases, and 15 bases lay outside the gene matches. Germline V gene lookup returns CDR1 SGHKS and CDR2 YYEKEE (reference sequence). The clonotype was recovered from a male patient younger than 18 who had a stem cell transplant for acute lymphoblastic leukemia, so the T cells may come from the graft donor. This chain joins TRBV5-5 and TRBJ2-1, with 8 bases identical to TRBD1. The specimen was PBMCs, mostly from graft donor cells, collected 360 days after TCRalphabeta/CD19-depleted stem cell transplant. CDR3 sequence (DNA): TGTGCCAGCAGTTTTAAACTGGACAGGGTACGGGATGAGCAGTTCTTC. Translated, it gives CASSFKLDRVRDEQFF.